Following are 24 T cell receptor beta chains from one sample sequenced in a study of shared clonotypes between healthy human individuals. Some clones are missing from TCRdb's copy, which holds only in-frame ones; the method was immunoSEQ multiplex PCR. The data show fewer than 3 million clones, under 95% seen once. The material sequenced was naive CD4+ T cells from PBMCs. Stated subset: CD45RA+ positively selected. Every receptor here comes from a man aged 18 to 29 in good health. Some clones in this sample may be carry-over from other donors' samples.

The rearrangement uses TRBV27 and TRBJ1-4; D call uncertain. Germline V gives CDR1 MNHEY, CDR2 SMNVEV (reference sequence). V was trimmed by 7 bases and J by 0 bases, leaving 12 bases between them. The CDR3 sequence is 15 residues long. The CDR3 DNA reads as TGTGCCAGCAAGCCCGGGTGGTCAACTAATGAAAAACTGTTTTTT. Protein product: CASKPGWSTNEKLFF.

The rearrangement uses TRBV28 and TRBJ2-7, with 10 bases lining up with TRBD2. CDR1 and CDR2 (germline): MDHEN, SYDVKM. The CDR3 has 17 amino acids. V was clipped by 5 bases and J by 0 bases; unmatched bases: 10. The chain's CDR3 is CASSPPTSGAFSYEQYF. The CDR3 nucleotides read TGTGCCAGCAGTCCGCCTACTAGCGGGGCCTTCTCCTACGAGCAGTACTTC. The full variable domain, its missing parts supplied by reference TRBV28 and TRBJ2-7, is DVKVTQSSRYLVKRTGEKVFLECVQDMDHENMFWYRQDPGLGLRLIYFSYDVKMKEKGDIPEGYSVSREKKERFSLILESASTNQTSMYLCASSPPTSGAFSYEQYFGPGTRLTVT.

This chain connects TRBV6-1 to TRBJ1-2, with D hard to call. CDR1 is MNHNS and CDR2 is SASEGT in the germline V gene. CDR3 size: 14 residues. V lost 1 base and J lost 4, with 10 bases in between. Here the CDR3 DNA reads TGTGCCAGCAGTGAAGTTGGGTGGCCCTATGGCTACACCTTC. It yields the protein CASSEVGWPYGYTF.

The J gene is TRBJ2-1, the V gene TRBV5-1, with TRBD1 identical over 7 bases. The V segment lost 3 bases and the J segment 10 bases; nucleotides outside the gene matches: 16. This CDR3 region has 16 residues. From germline, CDR1 is SGHRS and CDR2 YFSETQ. The chain's CDR3 is CASSSHPGQIDTEQFF. The CDR3 bases are TGCGCCAGCAGCTCCCACCCGGGACAGATTGACACCGAGCAGTTCTTC.

A note on this clone: Other DNA variants within this sample encode the same CDR3. The V call is TRBV7-9, the J call TRBJ1-5; the D gene is possibly TRBD1 (6 bases). CDR1 and CDR2 from the germline V gene are SEHNR and FQNEAQ (reference sequence). Trimming removed 0 bases at V and 7 bases at J, with 10 bases between. This CDR3 contains 14 residues. The CDR3 is CASSLAQGSQPQHF. CDR3 DNA sequence: TGTGCCAGCAGCTTAGCGCAGGGGTCCCAGCCCCAGCATTTT.

V and J are TRBV7-2 and TRBJ2-7; no reliable D call. V lost 0 bases, J lost 0 bases, and 12 bases lay in between. This CDR3 has 16 amino acids. Germline CDR1 reads SGHTA; CDR2 reads FQGNSA. The DNA of the CDR3 is TGTGCCAGCAGCTTAGCTGGCAGGCCTGGCTCCTACGAGCAGTACTTC. Encoded protein: CASSLAGRPGSYEQYF.

The genes are TRBV5-8 and TRBJ2-3; tentatively, D is TRBD2 (5 bases). Germline CDR1 reads SGHTS; CDR2 reads YDEGEE. This CDR3 comprises 14 residues. V gave up 3 bases and J gave up 2 bases, with 10 bases separating them. CDR3 nucleotide sequence: TGTGCCAGCAGCTCCCGGACTTACACAGATACGCAGTATTTT. This gives the protein CASSSRTYTDTQYF.

The chain carries TRBV7-3 and TRBJ2-7, with D possibly TRBD2 on 6 matching bases. Germline V lookup: CDR1 SGHTA, CDR2 FQGTGA. CDR3 size: 13 residues. V dropped 2 bases and J dropped 6 bases, with 11 bases sitting between them. CDR3 sequence reads: CASSLVKEGEQYF. CDR3 nucleotides: TGTGCCAGCAGCTTAGTCAAGGAGGGCGAGCAGTACTTC. Using reference TRBV7-3 and TRBJ2-7 for the parts outside the CDR3, the full variable domain is GAGVSQTPSNKVTEKGKYVELRCDPISGHTALYWYRQSLGQGPEFLIYFQGTGAADDSGLPNDRFFAVRPEGSVSTLKIQRTERGDSAVYLCASSLVKEGEQYFGPGTRLTVT.

The chain has TRBV5-1 and TRBJ2-1; 9 bases line up with TRBD2. This CDR3 is 15 amino acids long. V dropped 0 bases and J dropped 9; count of bases not matched to a gene: 7. CDR1 and CDR2 from the germline V gene are SGHRS and YFSETQ. CDR3 in DNA: TGCGCCAGCAGCTTGGAGGCGGCGGGAGGGGCTGAGCAGTTCTTC. Its translation: CASSLEAAGGAEQFF.

This clone was counted only a few times. The chain employs TRBV6-5 and TRBJ1-1; a possible D gene is TRBD1 (5 bases). The CDR3 runs 15 residues. The V and J ends lost 5 bases and 0 bases respectively, with 13 bases between them. Germline-derived CDR1 and CDR2 are MNHEY and SVGAGI. Here the CDR3 reads CASSRDPYLNTEAFF. CDR3 bases: TGTGCCAGCAGTCGGGACCCATACCTGAACACTGAAGCTTTCTTT.

The V and J genes are TRBV30 and TRBJ1-2; D is uncertain. V gave up 5 bases and J gave up 5 bases, with 21 bases separating them. CDR3 size: 15 residues. Germline values: CDR1 GTSNPN, CDR2 SVGIG (reference sequence). DNA of the CDR3: TGTGCCTGGCTGCTCGCCGGGGAAGGGTTATATGGCTACACCTTC. Protein: CAWLLAGEGLYGYTF.

The chain carries TRBV18 and TRBJ2-7, with 10 bases lining up with TRBD2. The J segment lost 4 bases and the V segment lost 4 bases, leaving 1 base of the junction unmatched. This CDR3 comprises 13 residues. CDR1 and CDR2 from the germline V gene are KGHSH and LQKENI. CDR3 region: CASSRTSGYEQYF. In DNA form, the CDR3 reads TGTGCCAGCTCACGGACTAGCGGATACGAGCAGTACTTC. Together with reference TRBV18 and TRBJ2-7, the CDR3 gives the full variable domain: NAGVMQNPRHLVRRRGQEARLRCSPMKGHSHVYWYRQLPEEGLKFMVYLQKENIIDESGMPKERFSAEFPKEGPSILRIQQVVRGDSAAYFCASSRTSGYEQYFGPGTRLTVT.

The genes are TRBV4-2 and TRBJ2-2, with 10 nucleotides matching TRBD2. The CDR3 sequence is 17 residues long. Germline V lookup: CDR1 LGHNA, CDR2 YNFKEQ. V lost 1 base and J lost 2; bases outside the gene matches: 4. The CDR3 DNA reads as TGTGCCAGCAGCCAAGTGTCTAGCGGGAGCAACACCGGGGAGCTGTTTTTT. It yields the protein CASSQVSSGSNTGELFF.

The chain combines TRBV7-9 with TRBJ2-3; 13 bases align to TRBD2. The V and J ends lost 5 bases and 4 bases, in that order; junction bases with no gene match: 12. The CDR3 length is 18 residues. Germline V gives CDR1 SEHNR, CDR2 FQNEAQ (reference sequence). CDR3 bases: TGTGCCAGCAGCCTCCGTCGGACTAGCGGGAGTGGGGCAGATACGCAGTATTTT. Translating it yields CASSLRRTSGSGADTQYF. Full variable domain (outside the CDR3, taken from reference TRBV7-9 and TRBJ2-3): DTGVSQNPRHKITKRGQNVTFRCDPISEHNRLYWYRQTLGQGPEFLTYFQNEAQLEKSRLLSDRFSAERPKGSFSTLEIQRTEQGDSAMYLCASSLRRTSGSGADTQYFGPGTRLTVL.

The chain links TRBV2 to TRBJ1-2; 8 bases are a match to TRBD1. With 7 bases clipped from V and 8 bases from J, the junction kept 18 bases outside the gene matches. Germline V gene data show CDR1 as SNHLY and CDR2 as FYNNEI. This CDR3 has 16 residues. The CDR3 loop reads CASKRGRGRDGTGYTF. DNA of the CDR3: TGTGCCAGCAAACGGGGCAGGGGGCGCGATGGGACGGGCTACACCTTC. Combining the CDR3 with reference TRBV2 and TRBJ1-2 gives the whole variable domain EPEVTQTPSHQVTQMGQEVILRCVPISNHLYFYWYRQILGQKVEFLVSFYNNEISEKSEIFDDQFSVERPDGSNFTLKIRSTKLEDSAMYFCASKRGRGRDGTGYTFGSGTRLTVV.

This chain links TRBV7-2 with TRBJ1-4; 9 positions match TRBD1. The CDR3 loop spans 14 amino acids. V trimming: 5 bases; J trimming: 3 bases; junction bases outside the gene matches: 1. Germline lookup yields CDR1 SGHTA and CDR2 FQGNSA. The CDR3 sequence is CASSRQGANEKLFF. CDR3 in DNA: TGTGCCAGCAGCCGACAGGGGGCTAATGAAAAACTGTTTTTT.

This clone was counted between two and nine times. The CDR3 reads CASSYSTGSGYGYTF. CDR3 in DNA: TGTGCCAGCAGTTACTCGACAGGTTCGGGCTATGGCTACACCTTC. This sequence joins TRBV6-5 and TRBJ1-2; a weak D match, TRBD1 (6 bases). Germline CDR1 reads MNHEY; CDR2 reads SVGAGI. The CDR3 loop spans 15 amino acids. Trimming took 0 bases from V and 4 from J, leaving 12 bases between them.

This chain joins TRBV7-2 and TRBJ2-7; perhaps TRBD1 as D (5 bases). This CDR3 has 15 residues. Trimming left V 7 bases short and J 2 bases short, with 18 bases between. Germline-derived CDR1 and CDR2 are SGHTA and FQGNSA. In DNA, the CDR3 is TGTGCCAGCACCCCCTTTAGTAGGGGTCCCTACGAGCAGTACTTC. Its translation is CASTPFSRGPYEQYF.

This clone was seen only once. The chain is built from TRBV7-9 and TRBJ2-7, with TRBD1 matching 7 bases. With V trimmed by 2 bases and J by 5 bases, 12 bases remained unmatched. CDR1 is SEHNR, CDR2 FQNEAQ, per germline (reference sequence). This CDR3 is built from 16 residues. The CDR3 sequence: CASSLRGTDWIHEQYF. The DNA for the CDR3 is TGTGCCAGCAGCTTAAGGGGGACAGACTGGATCCACGAGCAGTACTTC.

The chain has TRBV5-1 and TRBJ2-1; perhaps D is TRBD1 or TRBD2 (6 bases each). CDR3 length: 16 amino acids. Looked up from germline, CDR1 is SGHRS and CDR2 is YFSETQ. V gave up 2 bases and J gave up 7 bases, with 19 bases separating them. CDR3 sequence reads: CASSLFPDKGGNEQFF. Written as DNA, the CDR3 is TGCGCCAGCAGCTTATTCCCCGACAAAGGGGGGAATGAGCAGTTCTTC.

The rearrangement uses TRBV11-2 and TRBJ2-4; 8 bases agree with TRBD2. CDR3 length equals 14 residues. Trimming removed 5 bases from V and 8 bases from J; junction bases left unmatched: 8. Germline V lookup: CDR1 SGHAT, CDR2 FQNNGV. The CDR3 spells CASSPSGGRDIQYF. The CDR3 coding sequence is TGTGCCAGCAGCCCCTCGGGGGGGCGGGACATTCAGTACTTC.

This chain uses TRBV5-1 with TRBJ2-6; D is ambiguous. V lost 4 bases, J lost 2 bases, and 7 bases lay in between. Germline CDR1 reads SGHRS; CDR2 reads YFSETQ. This CDR3 comprises 14 residues. This chain's CDR3 is CASSATTGANVLTF. The DNA of the CDR3 is TGCGCCAGCAGCGCAACGACTGGGGCCAACGTCCTGACTTTC.

A word on this clone: Other DNA sequences in this sample translate to the same CDR3. CDR3 sequence reads: CASSLEPSSYNEQFF. The CDR3 coding sequence is TGCGCCAGCAGCTTGGAGCCGAGCTCCTACAATGAGCAGTTCTTC. The chain employs TRBV5-1 and TRBJ2-1; no firm D call. Germline V gene data show CDR1 as SGHRS and CDR2 as YFSETQ. CDR3 length: 15 amino acids. Trimming cost V 0 bases and J 0 bases, with 7 bases left between them.

The rearrangement uses TRBV30 and TRBJ1-3, with D hard to call. The germline gives CDR1 GTSNPN, CDR2 SVGIG (reference sequence). This CDR3 contains 13 residues. V dropped 4 bases and J dropped 0 bases, with 7 bases sitting between them. The CDR3 DNA reads as TGTGCCTGGACTCGGGCCTCTGGAAACACCATATATTTT. This encodes CAWTRASGNTIYF. The full variable domain, rest sourced from reference TRBV30 and TRBJ1-3, is SQTIHQWPATLVQPVGSPLSLECTVEGTSNPNLYWYRQAAGRGLQLLFYSVGIGQISSEVPQNLSASRPQDRQFILSSKKLLLSDSGFYLCAWTRASGNTIYFGEGSWLTVV.